The 32 T cell receptor beta chains listed next were all sequenced from one sample in a study of CXCR3-negative and CXCR3-positive naive CD8 T cells. Carrying UMI labels, the TRB cDNA libraries were prepared through 5' RACE. TCRdb reworked the 5' RACE reads into one entry per CDR3 protein, no DNA. Recorded for this sample: approximately 100,000 distinct CDR3 sequences. The sample taken for sequencing was naive CXCR3- CD8+ T cells from blood. The subset denotes: CD45RO-CCR7+CD27+CD95- naive CD8+ T cells lacking CXCR3 (TNR3-). These receptors all come from a human donor in good health. Some clones in this sample may be carry-over from other donors' samples.

The chain recombines TRBV29-1 with TRBJ2-7; without DNA, the TCRdb call of TRBD2 cannot be checked. The CDR3 is 13 residues long. CDR1 and CDR2 from the germline V gene are SQVTM and ANQGSEA. Here the CDR3 reads CSVLAVGRIEQYF.

V and J are TRBV15 and TRBJ2-3; there is no DNA to check the TCRdb D call of TRBD2. Germline V gives CDR1 LNHNV, CDR2 YYDKDF (reference sequence). The CDR3 runs to 16 residues. The CDR3 protein is CATSRDPAGSRDTQYF.

The genes are TRBV4-2 and TRBJ2-7; TCRdb proposes TRBD1, but this gene call is untestable without DNA. Germline CDR1 and CDR2: LGHNA and YNFKEQ. This CDR3 region has 15 residues. CDR3 in amino acids: CASGQDPGGSYEQYF.

The rearrangement joins TRBV5-1 to TRBJ2-5; TCRdb names TRBD1, which stays unverified in the absence of DNA. The CDR3 has 13 residues. From germline, CDR1 is SGHRS and CDR2 YFSETQ. This chain's CDR3 is CASWTAYQETQYF.

This sequence joins TRBV4-1 and TRBJ2-1; TCRdb indicates TRBD1, and absent DNA this call remains unverified. The length of the CDR3 is 15 residues. Per the germline V gene, CDR1 is MGHRA and CDR2 is YSYEKL. CDR3 region: CASSQAGQGVAEQFF.

V and J are TRBV19 and TRBJ2-7; TCRdb reports TRBD1, a call that lacks DNA to check it against. The CDR3 length is 14 residues. In germline, CDR1 is LNHDA, CDR2 SQIVND (reference sequence). CDR3 region: CASSEGARSYEQYF.

The chain recombines TRBV7-9 with TRBJ2-2; the TRBD2 assignment by TCRdb is unverifiable without DNA. The CDR3 extends over 15 amino acids. Germline V gives CDR1 SEHNR, CDR2 FQNEAQ (reference sequence). The CDR3 sequence: CASSGAETNTGELFF.

The chain combines TRBV29-1 with TRBJ2-2; the TCRdb call, TRBD2, lacks DNA for checking. There are 15 residues in the CDR3. Germline CDR1 and CDR2: SQVTM and ANQGSEA. Here the CDR3 reads CSVEEGQAGTGELFF.

The V call is TRBV15, the J call TRBJ2-3. Germline CDR1 and CDR2: LNHNV and YYDKDF (reference sequence). The CDR3 runs to 13 residues. CDR3 region: CATSRDLVDTQYF. Looking up the rest from reference TRBV15 and TRBJ2-3 gives the full variable domain: DAMVIQNPRYQVTQFGKPVTLSCSQTLNHNVMYWYQQKSSQAPKLLFHYYDKDFNNEADTPDNFQSRRPNTSFCFLDIRSPGLGDTAMYLCATSRDLVDTQYFGPGTRLTVL.

The V call is TRBV6-6, the J call TRBJ2-7; no DNA is available, so the TRBD2 call from TCRdb remains unchecked. This CDR3 has 15 residues. CDR1 MNHNY and CDR2 SVGAGI come from the germline V gene (reference sequence). The CDR3 sequence: CASSYLSGSSYEQYF.

The chain has TRBV29-1 and TRBJ2-7; TCRdb names TRBD1, which stays unverified in the absence of DNA. The CDR3 runs 11 residues. Germline CDR1 is SQVTM and CDR2 is ANQGSEA. CDR3 region: CSYRGLEEQYF.

The rearrangement joins TRBV5-5 to TRBJ2-2; TCRdb's D call, TRBD1, is unchecked because there is no DNA. The germline V gene encodes CDR1 SGHKS and CDR2 YYEKEE (reference sequence). The CDR3 is made up of 16 amino acids. The CDR3 spells CASSPGDGSNTGELFF.

The rearrangement joins TRBV10-3 to TRBJ2-1; TCRdb's D call of TRBD2 is untestable without DNA. Germline loops: CDR1 ENHRY, CDR2 SYGVKD. The CDR3 spans 18 residues. The CDR3 sequence is CAIRAGLAGGLSYNEQFF.

The chain employs TRBV6-4 and TRBJ1-1; with no DNA, the TCRdb D assignment of TRBD1 cannot be verified. From germline, CDR1 is MRHNA and CDR2 SNTAGT. The CDR3 spans 13 residues. The CDR3 protein is CASRTGVEAEAFF.

This chain links TRBV7-9 with TRBJ1-5. This CDR3 spans 15 amino acids. CDR1 SEHNR and CDR2 FQNEAQ come from the germline V gene (reference sequence). The CDR3 sequence: CASSPGGDGSQPQHF.

The J gene is TRBJ1-1, the V gene TRBV28; TCRdb's D call, TRBD1, is unchecked because there is no DNA. The CDR3 extends over 15 amino acids. Looked up from germline, CDR1 is MDHEN and CDR2 is SYDVKM. This CDR3 is CASRTQRQGVPEAFF. Full variable domain (missing parts from reference TRBV28 and TRBJ1-1): DVKVTQSSRYLVKRTGEKVFLECVQDMDHENMFWYRQDPGLGLRLIYFSYDVKMKEKGDIPEGYSVSREKKERFSLILESASTNQTSMYLCASRTQRQGVPEAFFGQGTRLTVV.

CDR3: CSVSSTNTGELFF. The rearrangement joins TRBV29-1 to TRBJ2-2. This CDR3 comprises 13 residues. CDR1 SQVTM and CDR2 ANQGSEA come from the germline V gene.

The chain has TRBV30 and TRBJ1-1; TCRdb's D call of TRBD1 is untestable without DNA. Germline values: CDR1 GTSNPN, CDR2 SVGIG (reference sequence). CDR3 length: 14 amino acids. CDR3 sequence reads: CAWSVPGLNTEAFF.

This chain links TRBV7-3 with TRBJ1-4. Per the germline V gene, CDR1 is SGHTA and CDR2 is FQGTGA. The CDR3 consists of 14 residues. The CDR3 here is CASSFERFEEKLFF.

This sequence joins TRBV28 and TRBJ1-1. From germline, CDR1 is MDHEN and CDR2 SYDVKM. The CDR3 loop spans 13 amino acids. Here the CDR3 reads CASSLRGSAEAFF.

The chain uses TRBV27 and TRBJ1-6. CDR1 and CDR2 from the germline V gene are MNHEY and SMNVEV (reference sequence). The CDR3 runs 16 residues. The CDR3: CASSLSGSSYNSPLHF.

The V and J genes are TRBV14 and TRBJ2-1; as DNA is missing, the TRBD2 call by TCRdb cannot be tested. The CDR3 consists of 15 residues. CDR1 and CDR2 (germline): SGHDN, FVKESK. CDR3 loop: CASSHDWGVVNEQFF.

V is TRBV29-1 and J is TRBJ2-2; with no DNA, the TCRdb D assignment of TRBD1 cannot be verified. The germline V gene has CDR1 SQVTM and CDR2 ANQGSEA. This CDR3 is built from 13 residues. CDR3 protein: CSVSPGFTGELFF.

CDR3 loop: CASSKTGVEQYF. J is TRBJ2-7 and V is TRBV6-2 or TRBV6-3; TCRdb selects TRBD1, and the lack of DNA leaves this call unchecked. Germline CDR1 reads MNHEY; CDR2 reads SVGEGT. The CDR3 has 12 residues.

This chain uses TRBV7-9 with TRBJ2-7; TCRdb outputs TRBD2, but without DNA this stays unchecked. Germline loops: CDR1 SEHNR, CDR2 FQNEAQ (reference sequence). CDR3 length: 13 amino acids. This CDR3 reads CASSTPGLYEQYF.

The chain joins TRBV11-2 to TRBJ2-3. Germline V lookup: CDR1 SGHAT, CDR2 FQNNGV. This CDR3 has 15 residues. CDR3 loop: CASSSGDSSTDTQYF.

The V and J genes are TRBV3-1 and TRBJ2-3; the TRBD2 assignment by TCRdb is unverifiable without DNA. The length of the CDR3 is 17 residues. Germline V gene lookup returns CDR1 LGHDT and CDR2 YNNKEL (reference sequence). The CDR3 region is CASSHGTSGGDTDTQYF.

The chain carries TRBV15 and TRBJ2-7; TCRdb indicates TRBD1, and absent DNA this call remains unverified. The CDR3 runs 14 residues. Germline CDR1 is LNHNV and CDR2 is YYDKDF (reference sequence). CDR3 protein: CATSRGTGAYEQYF.

The chain is built from TRBV7-3 and TRBJ1-2; the TCRdb call, TRBD1, lacks DNA for checking. The germline V gene encodes CDR1 SGHTA and CDR2 FQGTGA. The CDR3 runs to 18 residues. The CDR3 protein is CASSLTGGLKTAGGGYTF.

The chain recombines TRBV7-6 with TRBJ2-7. The CDR3 is 12 residues long. Germline CDR1 reads SGHVS; CDR2 reads FNYEAQ. CDR3 amino acids: CASSQNPYEQYF.

The chain is built from TRBV6-5 and TRBJ2-3; TCRdb picks TRBD2, but there is no DNA to check that call. Germline-derived CDR1 and CDR2 are MNHEY and SVGAGI. This CDR3 contains 15 residues. Here the CDR3 reads CASSLTGPGTDTQYF.

The chain combines TRBV9 with TRBJ2-7; TCRdb calls TRBD2, which cannot be checked without DNA. This CDR3 is 14 amino acids long. Germline CDR1 is SGDLS and CDR2 is YYNGEE. This CDR3 is CASSVTSGSYEQYF.